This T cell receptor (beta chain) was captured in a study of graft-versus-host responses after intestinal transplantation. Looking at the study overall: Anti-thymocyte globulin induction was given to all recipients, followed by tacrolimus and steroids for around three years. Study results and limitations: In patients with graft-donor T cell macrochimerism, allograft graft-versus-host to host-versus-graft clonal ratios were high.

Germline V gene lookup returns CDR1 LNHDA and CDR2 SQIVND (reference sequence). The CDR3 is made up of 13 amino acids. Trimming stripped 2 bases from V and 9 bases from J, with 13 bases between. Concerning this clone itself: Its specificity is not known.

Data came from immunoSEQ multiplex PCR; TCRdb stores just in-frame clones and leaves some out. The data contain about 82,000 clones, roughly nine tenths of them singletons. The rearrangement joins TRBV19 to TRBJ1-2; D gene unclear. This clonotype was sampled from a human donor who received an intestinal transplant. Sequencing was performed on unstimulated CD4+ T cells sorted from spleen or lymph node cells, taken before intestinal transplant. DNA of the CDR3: TGTGCCAGTAGTATACTTCAGGATGTCCGCTACACCTTC. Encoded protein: CASSILQDVRYTF.